The TCR beta chain described here comes from a study of blood T cell repertoires in COVID-19. The overall study: Both acute and convalescent COVID-19 samples were obtained from the United States, Italy and Spain. Sample material is recorded as cDNA or gDNA derived from T cells, B-cell-depleted T cells, or PBMCs.

Profiled with immunoSEQ multiplex PCR; TCRdb holds only in-frame clones, not every one. There are a few hundred thousand clones in the sample; 75% to 85% occur only once, and roughly 7% lies in the top ten. Trimming removed 5 bases from V and 0 bases from J, with 15 bases in between. The CDR3 contains 16 residues. Germline lookup yields CDR1 LNHDA and CDR2 SQIVND (reference sequence). This chain joins TRBV19 and TRBJ2-3, with D perhaps TRBD2 (5 bases). Sequenced input: peripheral blood. This TCR came from a woman between 50 and 59 years old with acute or convalescent COVID-19. CDR3: CASSEGRSSSTDTQYF. The CDR3 DNA follows: TGTGCCAGTAGTGAGGGCCGCTCATCTAGCACAGATACGCAGTATTTT.